These 2 T cell receptor beta chains share one sample of origin, sequenced in a study of T cells in Graves' hyperthyroidism and ophthalmopathy. From RNA transcripts, TCR beta CDR3 regions were amplified. Using the HTBI primer set, a first-round RT-PCR was run on the TCR CDR3. Each CDR3 protein is one row after TCRdb ran MiXCR on the multiplex PCR reads. The sample has roughly 300,000 distinct CDR3 sequences, approximately 22% seen once. Sample: blood. Receptors originate from a woman between 45 and 60 years old with Graves' hyperthyroidism.

Many counts were recorded for this clonotype. The chain recombines TRBV12-3 or TRBV12-4 with TRBJ1-1; D remains unclear. Trimming cost V 8 bases and J 11 bases, with 21 bases left between them. CDR3 size: 13 residues. In DNA, the CDR3 is TGTGCCAGCCTACCGGGCCCTTCAGAAAAGGCTTTCTTT. Its translation is CASLPGPSEKAFF.

In this sample, this clonotype turned up many times. The chain employs TRBV7-9 and TRBJ2-7; TRBD1 agrees at 11 bases. The germline V gene encodes CDR1 SEHNR and CDR2 FQNEAQ (reference sequence). The CDR3 contains 17 residues. V lost 4 bases, J lost 4 bases, and 12 bases stayed unmatched. The CDR3 sequence is CASSSSRDRGVAYEQYF. Here the CDR3 DNA reads TGTGCCAGCAGCTCGAGCCGGGACAGGGGGGTAGCTTACGAGCAGTACTTC.